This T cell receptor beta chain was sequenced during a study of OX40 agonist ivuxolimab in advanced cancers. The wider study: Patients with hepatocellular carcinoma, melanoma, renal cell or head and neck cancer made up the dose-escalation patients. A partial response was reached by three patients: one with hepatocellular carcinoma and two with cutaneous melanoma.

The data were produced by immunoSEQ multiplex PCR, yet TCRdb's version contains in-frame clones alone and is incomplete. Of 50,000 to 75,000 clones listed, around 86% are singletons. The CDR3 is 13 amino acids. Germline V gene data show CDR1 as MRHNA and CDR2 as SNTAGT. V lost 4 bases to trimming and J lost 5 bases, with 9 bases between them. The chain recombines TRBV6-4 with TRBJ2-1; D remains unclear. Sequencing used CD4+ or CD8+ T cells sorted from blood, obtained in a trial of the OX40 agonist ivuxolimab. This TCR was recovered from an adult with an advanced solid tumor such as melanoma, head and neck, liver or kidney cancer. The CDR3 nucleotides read TGTGCCAGCAGTGTAAACTGGGACAATGAGCAGTTCTTC. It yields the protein CASSVNWDNEQFF.